A selection of T cell receptor beta chains follows, all from one sample in a study of control samples from healthy donors and cancer patients. Assay: immunoSEQ multiplex PCR; the TCRdb copy retains only in-frame clones and omits some. This sample has some 130,000 clones, with just under 95% found just once. The sample comprised blood. These receptors all stem from a man aged 18 to 30 in good health. CDR3s include the opening cysteine and the closing phenylalanine or tryptophan. A D gene is named only where the DNA matches it firmly. Rows may omit the clone size; those that give it use once, few, many or a size class.

J gene: TRBJ1-4
D gene: NA
clone size: once
V gene: TRBV2
CDR3 DNA: TGTGCCAGCATCCCAGCTGGGCTCTTGAGTGAAAAACTGTTTTTT
CDR3 protein: CASIPAGLLSEKLFF

J gene: TRBJ2-1
D gene: NA
clone size: NA
V gene: TRBV30
CDR3 DNA: TGTGCCTGGAGTGTACTAGCACAGGGATACAATGAGCAGTTCTTC
CDR3 protein: CAWSVLAQGYNEQFF

J gene: TRBJ1-2
D gene: NA
clone size: NA
V gene: TRBV19
CDR3 DNA: TGTGCCAGTAGTATAACAGGGTTCTATGGCTACACCTTC
CDR3 protein: CASSITGFYGYTF

J gene: TRBJ1-2
D gene: TRBD1
clone size: NA
V gene: TRBV6-4
CDR3 DNA: TGTGCCAGCAGTGACTCTCCCGGGACAGGGAGGATCTATGGCTACACCTTC
CDR3 protein: CASSDSPGTGRIYGYTF

J gene: TRBJ2-7
D gene: NA
clone size: NA
V gene: TRBV9
CDR3 DNA: TGTGCCAGCAGCGTAGGAGTTGGGGGCACCGGGCAGTACTTC
CDR3 protein: CASSVGVGGTGQYF

J gene: TRBJ2-4
D gene: NA
clone size: NA
V gene: TRBV7-9
CDR3 DNA: TGTGCCAGCAGCAGAGGACCGGCCATAGCCAAAAACATTCAGTACTTC
CDR3 protein: CASSRGPAIAKNIQYF

J gene: TRBJ2-3
D gene: TRBD2
clone size: NA
V gene: TRBV18
CDR3 DNA: TGTGCCAGCTCACCGACTTCGGGACTAGCGGGGTCACCAGGAGATACGCAGTATTTT
CDR3 protein: CASSPTSGLAGSPGDTQYF

J gene: TRBJ2-2
D gene: NA
clone size: NA
V gene: TRBV5-1
CDR3 DNA: TGCGCCAGCCATACAGGCGGGACCGGGGAGCTGTTTTTT
CDR3 protein: CASHTGGTGELFF

J gene: TRBJ1-4
D gene: NA
clone size: NA
V gene: TRBV9
CDR3 DNA: TGTGCCAGCAGCCCCGGGGGGGGTGAAAAACTGTTTTTT
CDR3 protein: CASSPGGGEKLFF

J gene: TRBJ1-5
D gene: NA
clone size: NA
V gene: TRBV7-2
CDR3 DNA: TGTGCCAGCAGCTACCACGGGGCGGGCAATCAGCCCCAGCATTTT
CDR3 protein: CASSYHGAGNQPQHF

J gene: TRBJ1-3
D gene: TRBD1
clone size: once
V gene: TRBV28
CDR3 DNA: TGTGCCAGCAGTCCCGGACAGGGGTTCACTGGAAACACCATATATTTT
CDR3 protein: CASSPGQGFTGNTIYF

J gene: TRBJ2-5
D gene: NA
clone size: NA
V gene: TRBV29-1
CDR3 DNA: TGCAGCGTTGAAGATGGTGCCGCTGTGGGAGGACAGGCTTTTCAAGAGACCCAGTACTTC
CDR3 protein: CSVEDGAAVGGQAFQETQYF

J gene: TRBJ2-1
D gene: NA
clone size: NA
V gene: TRBV7-2
CDR3 DNA: TGTGCCAGCAGCTTAGAATGGAATGAGCAGTTCTTC
CDR3 protein: CASSLEWNEQFF

J gene: TRBJ2-5
D gene: TRBD2
clone size: NA
V gene: TRBV14
CDR3 DNA: TGTGCCAGCAGCCAACGGCGGGGGGGCCTTGAGACCCAGTACTTC
CDR3 protein: CASSQRRGGLETQYF

J gene: TRBJ1-6
D gene: NA
clone size: NA
V gene: TRBV2
CDR3 DNA: TGTGCCATCAAGAGCTCCTATAATTCACCCCTCCACTTT
CDR3 protein: CAIKSSYNSPLHF

J gene: TRBJ2-5
D gene: NA
clone size: few
V gene: TRBV2
CDR3 DNA: TGTGCCAGCACCAGGGAAGGGGGCCAAGAGACCCAGTACTTC
CDR3 protein: CASTREGGQETQYF

J gene: TRBJ2-2
D gene: NA
clone size: NA
V gene: TRBV5-1
CDR3 DNA: TGCGCCAGCAGCTTGGAGCAGGGGCTGTACACCGGGGAGCTGTTTTTT
CDR3 protein: CASSLEQGLYTGELFF

J gene: TRBJ1-5
D gene: NA
clone size: NA
V gene: TRBV12-5
CDR3 DNA: TGTGCTAGTAGAAAAGGAGGGGGCAATCAGCCCCAGCATTTT
CDR3 protein: CASRKGGGNQPQHF

J gene: TRBJ1-5
D gene: TRBD1
clone size: once
V gene: TRBV5-4
CDR3 DNA: TGTGCCAGCAGCTTGGGGGGGTCGACAGGGTCGGGTCAGCCCCAGCATTTT
CDR3 protein: CASSLGGSTGSGQPQHF

J gene: TRBJ2-5
D gene: TRBD1
clone size: few
V gene: TRBV3-1/TRBV3-2
CDR3 DNA: TGTGCCAGCAGCCAAGTCTCAGGGGGACAAGAGACCCAGTACTTC
CDR3 protein: CASSQVSGGQETQYF

J gene: TRBJ2-7
D gene: TRBD2
clone size: NA
V gene: TRBV29-1
CDR3 DNA: TGCAGCGTTGGCGGACTAGCGGTCTACGAGCAGTACTTC
CDR3 protein: CSVGGLAVYEQYF

J gene: TRBJ1-2
D gene: TRBD1
clone size: NA
V gene: TRBV30
CDR3 DNA: TGTGCCTGGAGCGGACAGGGTGCTGGCTACACCTTC
CDR3 protein: CAWSGQGAGYTF

J gene: TRBJ1-3
D gene: NA
clone size: NA
V gene: TRBV4-1
CDR3 DNA: TGCGCCAGCAGCCCCAGTACGGTCGGAGGAAACACCATATATTTT
CDR3 protein: CASSPSTVGGNTIYF

J gene: TRBJ1-5
D gene: TRBD1
clone size: NA
V gene: TRBV18
CDR3 DNA: TGTGCCAGCAGGACAGGGGATGTCAATCAGCCCCAGCATTTT
CDR3 protein: CASRTGDVNQPQHF

J gene: TRBJ1-2
D gene: TRBD1
clone size: NA
V gene: TRBV28
CDR3 DNA: TGTGCCAGCAGTTCCGGGACAGCCGGGGGCTACACCTTC
CDR3 protein: CASSSGTAGGYTF

J gene: TRBJ1-2
D gene: TRBD1
clone size: NA
V gene: TRBV2
CDR3 DNA: TGTGCCAGCAGTGACTACAGGGGGCGGATAGGGTATGGCTACACCTTC
CDR3 protein: CASSDYRGRIGYGYTF

J gene: TRBJ1-2
D gene: NA
clone size: NA
V gene: TRBV15
CDR3 DNA: TGTGCCACCAGTATAAATAATCGGGCCAACTATGGCTACACCTTC
CDR3 protein: CATSINNRANYGYTF

J gene: TRBJ2-5
D gene: TRBD1
clone size: NA
V gene: TRBV7-7
CDR3 DNA: TGTGCCAGCAGCTTAGGGGACAGGGGCCAAGAGACCCAGTACTTC
CDR3 protein: CASSLGDRGQETQYF

J gene: TRBJ1-5
D gene: NA
clone size: NA
V gene: TRBV28
CDR3 DNA: TGTGCCAGCAGTTTAAAGGCCTTTAGCAATCAGCCCCAGCATTTT
CDR3 protein: CASSLKAFSNQPQHF

J gene: TRBJ1-6
D gene: NA
clone size: few
V gene: TRBV5-1
CDR3 DNA: TGCGCCAGCAGCTTGGCCTCGGGAACAGGGCAATCACCCCTCCACTTT
CDR3 protein: CASSLASGTGQSPLHF

J gene: TRBJ1-5
D gene: NA
clone size: NA
V gene: TRBV28
CDR3 DNA: TGTGCCAGCAGCTCCGGGGCTTACTATAGCAATCAGCCCCAGCATTTT
CDR3 protein: CASSSGAYYSNQPQHF

J gene: TRBJ2-7
D gene: TRBD1
clone size: once
V gene: TRBV5-1
CDR3 DNA: TGCGCCAGCAGCTCGACAGGGGAAGGTCGGGAGCAGTACTTC
CDR3 protein: CASSSTGEGREQYF

J gene: TRBJ2-7
D gene: TRBD2
clone size: NA
V gene: TRBV5-6
CDR3 DNA: TGTGCCAGCAGCTTCTCGGGGGGGCCTTGGGAGCAGTACTTC
CDR3 protein: CASSFSGGPWEQYF

J gene: TRBJ2-7
D gene: TRBD1
clone size: NA
V gene: TRBV28
CDR3 DNA: TGTGCCAGCAGAAGACAGGGCTACTACTACGAGCAGTACTTC
CDR3 protein: CASRRQGYYYEQYF

J gene: TRBJ2-7
D gene: NA
clone size: NA
V gene: TRBV7-3
CDR3 DNA: TGTGCCAGCAGCTTAAACGGCCCCTACGAGCAGTACTTC
CDR3 protein: CASSLNGPYEQYF

J gene: TRBJ1-5
D gene: NA
clone size: NA
V gene: TRBV6-5
CDR3 DNA: TGTGCCAGCAGTTACTCACCCAGGAAGGGGCCCCAGCATTTT
CDR3 protein: CASSYSPRKGPQHF

J gene: TRBJ1-5
D gene: TRBD1
clone size: once
V gene: TRBV2
CDR3 DNA: TGTGCCAGCAATGACAGGGGAAGCAATCAGCCCCAGCATTTT
CDR3 protein: CASNDRGSNQPQHF

J gene: TRBJ2-2
D gene: NA
clone size: NA
V gene: TRBV19
CDR3 DNA: TGTGCCAGTAGTATCAAAGCGAACACCGGGGAGCTGTTTTTT
CDR3 protein: CASSIKANTGELFF

J gene: TRBJ2-7
D gene: NA
clone size: NA
V gene: TRBV19
CDR3 DNA: TGTGCCAGTAGTATAGGCGGGCTGGATACCTACGAGCAGTACTTC
CDR3 protein: CASSIGGLDTYEQYF

J gene: TRBJ1-2
D gene: TRBD1
clone size: NA
V gene: TRBV5-5
CDR3 DNA: TGTGCCAGCAGCGACGACAGGGCGAGCAACTATGGCTACACCTTC
CDR3 protein: CASSDDRASNYGYTF

J gene: TRBJ1-1
D gene: NA
clone size: NA
V gene: TRBV5-6
CDR3 DNA: TGTGCCAGCAGCCGAAAGATGAACACTGAAGCTTTCTTT
CDR3 protein: CASSRKMNTEAFF

J gene: TRBJ1-5
D gene: NA
clone size: NA
V gene: TRBV6-1
CDR3 DNA: TGTGCCAGCAGTGAAGTATCCATAGGTCAGCCCCAGCATTTT
CDR3 protein: CASSEVSIGQPQHF

J gene: TRBJ2-2
D gene: NA
clone size: few
V gene: TRBV4-1
CDR3 DNA: TGCGCCAGCAGCCAAGATCCACCCAACTCGAACACCGGGGAGCTGTTTTTT
CDR3 protein: CASSQDPPNSNTGELFF

J gene: TRBJ2-2
D gene: NA
clone size: NA
V gene: TRBV28
CDR3 DNA: TGTGCCAGCTGCGGCAGGGGAAGTATTACCGGGGAGCTGTTTTTT
CDR3 protein: CASCGRGSITGELFF

J gene: TRBJ2-3
D gene: NA
clone size: NA
V gene: TRBV2
CDR3 DNA: TGTGCCAGCAGTGCAGGGTTCAGGGTAATCACAGATACGCAGTATTTT
CDR3 protein: CASSAGFRVITDTQYF

J gene: TRBJ2-7
D gene: NA
clone size: NA
V gene: TRBV21-1
CDR3 DNA: TGTGCCAGCACCCAGGAAGTAGGGACGGACTACGAGCAGTACTTC
CDR3 protein: CASTQEVGTDYEQYF

J gene: TRBJ2-3
D gene: NA
clone size: NA
V gene: TRBV10-1
CDR3 DNA: TGCGCCAGCAGTGACAGGGTTGGCACAGATACGCAGTATTTT
CDR3 protein: CASSDRVGTDTQYF

J gene: TRBJ2-3
D gene: NA
clone size: NA
V gene: TRBV5-1
CDR3 DNA: TGCGCCAGCAGCTTCGGGAGAGATACGCAGTATTTT
CDR3 protein: CASSFGRDTQYF

J gene: TRBJ1-2
D gene: NA
clone size: NA
V gene: TRBV4-1
CDR3 DNA: TGCGCCAGCAGCCAAGAAATAAGCAGGGTGGATGGCTACACCTTC
CDR3 protein: CASSQEISRVDGYTF

J gene: TRBJ1-3
D gene: NA
clone size: NA
V gene: TRBV25-1
CDR3 DNA: TGTGCCAGCAGTGAAGACAGATACTCTGGAAACACCATATATTTT
CDR3 protein: CASSEDRYSGNTIYF

J gene: TRBJ2-3
D gene: NA
clone size: NA
V gene: TRBV2
CDR3 DNA: TGTGCCAGCAAATCAGGGCCCCTAAGAGCGTACACAGATACGCAGTATTTT
CDR3 protein: CASKSGPLRAYTDTQYF

J gene: TRBJ2-1
D gene: TRBD2
clone size: NA
V gene: TRBV30
CDR3 DNA: TGTGCCTGTCTCTCATCGGAAGGCGGGGGTTATGAGCAGTTCTTC
CDR3 protein: CACLSSEGGGYEQFF

J gene: TRBJ2-7
D gene: TRBD1
clone size: NA
V gene: TRBV6-6
CDR3 DNA: TGTGCCAGCAGTGCGACAGGGGGATTGTCCTACGAGCAGTACTTC
CDR3 protein: CASSATGGLSYEQYF

J gene: TRBJ2-7
D gene: TRBD2
clone size: once
V gene: TRBV3-1/TRBV3-2
CDR3 DNA: TGTGCCAGCAGCCAAGGGACTAGCAACTACGAGCAGTACTTC
CDR3 protein: CASSQGTSNYEQYF

J gene: TRBJ2-2
D gene: NA
clone size: few
V gene: TRBV11-3
CDR3 DNA: TGTGCCAGCAGCAAAGAAGGCCCCGGAGTGGAGCTGTTTTTT
CDR3 protein: CASSKEGPGVELFF

J gene: TRBJ1-4
D gene: NA
clone size: once
V gene: TRBV2
CDR3 DNA: TGTGCCAGCCGTGAAAGGGTTGAAAAACTGTTTTTT
CDR3 protein: CASRERVEKLFF

J gene: TRBJ1-3
D gene: NA
clone size: NA
V gene: TRBV6-5
CDR3 DNA: TGTGCCAGTAAGGACAGCGACGTCTCTGGAAACACCATATATTTT
CDR3 protein: CASKDSDVSGNTIYF

J gene: TRBJ2-7
D gene: NA
clone size: NA
V gene: TRBV19
CDR3 DNA: TGTGCCAGTAGTAATCCAGGGGTCTACGAGCAGTACTTC
CDR3 protein: CASSNPGVYEQYF

J gene: TRBJ2-3
D gene: NA
clone size: few
V gene: TRBV18
CDR3 DNA: TGTGCCAGCTCCCGGTCACAGGGCAACACAGATACGCAGTATTTT
CDR3 protein: CASSRSQGNTDTQYF